These 16 T cell receptor beta chains originate from one sample sequenced in a study of radiotherapy plus CTLA-4 blockade in lung cancer. Method: immunoSEQ multiplex PCR; TCRdb's copy keeps in-frame clones and lacks some. The sample lists approximately 40,000 clones, approximately 86% occurring once. The sample was peripheral blood, taken from a patient treated with radiotherapy plus ipilimumab. All receptors come from a human donor with non-small cell lung cancer whose response to radiotherapy plus ipilimumab could not be evaluated.

CDR3 DNA sequence: TGTGCCAGCAGCGGGGACTGGAGCTCCTATAATTCACCCCTCCACTTT. It is translated as CASSGDWSSYNSPLHF. The chain couples TRBV7-8 to TRBJ1-6, with D possibly matching TRBD1 (5 bases). The CDR3 loop spans 16 amino acids. From germline, CDR1 is SGHVS and CDR2 FQNEAQ. Trimming removed 5 bases from V and 0 bases from J, with 11 bases in between.

This clone came up once. The rearrangement links TRBV15 to TRBJ2-3, with TRBD1 as a possible D gene (6 bases). V shed 3 bases and J shed 4 bases, with 11 bases lying between them. CDR1 and CDR2 from the germline V gene are LNHNV and YYDKDF (reference sequence). CDR3 length: 14 amino acids. This CDR3 reads CATSRVQGSDTQYF. CDR3 sequence (DNA): TGTGCCACCAGCAGGGTGCAGGGGTCAGATACGCAGTATTTT. Full variable domain (missing parts from reference TRBV15 and TRBJ2-3): DAMVIQNPRYQVTQFGKPVTLSCSQTLNHNVMYWYQQKSSQAPKLLFHYYDKDFNNEADTPDNFQSRRPNTSFCFLDIRSPGLGDTAMYLCATSRVQGSDTQYFGPGTRLTVL.

In its sample, this clone was seen a few times. The chain uses TRBV6-5 and TRBJ2-1; 7 bases are a match to TRBD2. CDR3 length equals 15 residues. Germline lookup yields CDR1 MNHEY and CDR2 SVGAGI. With V trimmed by 8 bases and J by 0 bases, 7 bases remained unmatched. The CDR3 DNA sequence: TGTGCCAGCGGGAAGACTAGCAGCTCCTACAATGAGCAGTTCTTC. Amino acid sequence: CASGKTSSSYNEQFF.

The chain is built from TRBV4-1 and TRBJ2-5, with D possibly being TRBD1 (5 bases). V lost 1 base to trimming and J lost 1 base, with 10 bases between them. The CDR3 runs to 15 residues. CDR1 is MGHRA, CDR2 YSYEKL, per germline. CDR3 coding DNA: TGCGCCAGCAGCCAAGGGTGGGGCAGCCAAGAGACCCAGTACTTC. It encodes CASSQGWGSQETQYF.

This rearrangement joins TRBV4-2 to TRBJ2-7; 12 bases are a match to TRBD2. From germline, CDR1 is LGHNA and CDR2 YNFKEQ. This CDR3 is built from 18 residues. With 1 base clipped from V and 2 bases from J, the junction kept 9 bases outside the gene matches. The CDR3 region is CASSQAASGGAKAYEQYF. Here the CDR3 DNA reads TGTGCCAGCAGCCAAGCGGCTAGCGGGGGGGCCAAGGCCTACGAGCAGTACTTC.

This chain links TRBV18 with TRBJ1-6, with unresolved D. There are 14 residues in the CDR3. The germline CDR1 and CDR2 sequences are KGHSH and LQKENI. Trimming took off 3 bases at V and 9 bases at J, with 12 bases between the two ends. CDR3 amino acids: CASSPFLEGSPLHF. The CDR3 nucleotides are TGTGCCAGCTCACCCTTCCTCGAGGGTTCACCCCTCCACTTT.

This clone was seen only a few times. The V call is TRBV10-1, the J call TRBJ2-7, with D perhaps TRBD2 (7 bases). V lost 2 bases, J lost 3 bases, and 14 bases lay in between. The CDR3 runs 15 residues. Germline V gene sequence: CDR1 WNHNN, CDR2 SYGVQD (reference sequence). The CDR3 sequence is CASSEGAGAIYEQYF. The CDR3 coding sequence is TGCGCCAGCAGTGAGGGTGCGGGGGCGATCTACGAGCAGTACTTC.

This clone was counted a single time. One end of the junction is discordant with germline, which a read error may explain. The chain recombines TRBV27 with TRBJ1-2; D remains ambiguous. Germline V gives CDR1 MNHEY, CDR2 SMNVEV (reference sequence). There are 16 residues in the CDR3. CDR3 amino acids: CVSSFTEGSHNYGYTF. In DNA form, the CDR3 reads TGTGTCAGCAGTTTCACAGAGGGCAGCCATAACTATGGCTACACCTTC.

The chain recombines TRBV7-2 with TRBJ1-2, with D perhaps TRBD1 (5 bases). Germline V gene lookup returns CDR1 SGHTA and CDR2 FQGNSA. There are 15 residues in the CDR3. V was pared by 1 base and J by 3 bases, with 12 bases between. This CDR3 reads CASSLDGGRYYGYTF. For the CDR3, the DNA is TGTGCCAGCAGCTTAGATGGGGGGAGGTACTATGGCTACACCTTC. Together with reference TRBV7-2 and TRBJ1-2, the CDR3 gives the full variable domain: GAGVSQSPSNKVTEKGKDVELRCDPISGHTALYWYRQSLGQGLEFLIYFQGNSAPDKSGLPSDRFSAERTGGSVSTLTIQRTQQEDSAVYLCASSLDGGRYYGYTFGSGTRLTVV.

Only a few counts were recorded for this clone. This chain connects TRBV4-2 to TRBJ1-2; no reliable D call. Germline CDR1 LGHNA, CDR2 YNFKEQ. V was trimmed by 0 bases and J by 2 bases, leaving 13 bases between them. The CDR3 is 16 amino acids. The CDR3: CASSQDLSTSNYGYTF. CDR3 in DNA: TGTGCCAGCAGCCAAGATTTATCGACAAGCAACTATGGCTACACCTTC.

This chain joins TRBV7-6 and TRBJ2-2, with D possibly TRBD1 on 5 matching bases. This CDR3 comprises 16 residues. Looked up from germline, CDR1 is SGHVS and CDR2 is FNYEAQ. Trimming shortened V by 5 bases and J by 4 bases, and 17 bases separated the two germline ends. CDR3 nucleotide sequence: TGTGCCAGCAGCGCAGGGTCGGGCGAGGTCACCGGGGAGCTGTTTTTT. It yields the protein CASSAGSGEVTGELFF.

V and J are TRBV5-4 and TRBJ2-7, with 9 bases that match TRBD1. V trimming: 7 bases; J trimming: 3 bases; junction bases outside the gene matches: 5. Germline V CDR1 and CDR2: SGHNT, YYREEE (reference sequence). The CDR3 spans 13 residues. In nucleotides, the CDR3 is TGTGCCAGCGGGAGACAGGGGGTCTACGAGCAGTACTTC. This gives the protein CASGRQGVYEQYF.

The rearrangement joins TRBV6-6 to TRBJ2-1, with TRBD2 as a possible D gene (6 bases). The CDR3 length is 16 residues. Germline assignment: CDR1 MNHNY and CDR2 SVGAGI (reference sequence). Trimming stripped 6 bases from V and 5 bases from J, with 20 bases between. CDR3 DNA: TGTGCCAGCAGAATTCCGGGACTTGCGTCCGACAATGAGCAGTTCTTC. This translates into CASRIPGLASDNEQFF.

V and J are TRBV6-6 and TRBJ2-5; maybe TRBD2 (6 bases). The CDR3 has 13 residues. Looked up from germline, CDR1 is MNHNY and CDR2 is SVGAGI (reference sequence). Trimming cost V 7 bases and J 5 bases, with 14 bases left between them. For the CDR3, the DNA is TGTGCCAGCAAAAATAGCGGAAGGGAGACCCAGTACTTC. This sequence encodes CASKNSGRETQYF.

The rearrangement joins TRBV4-1 to TRBJ1-1, with TRBD1 as a possible D gene (5 bases). CDR3 length: 16 residues. The V and J ends lost 1 base and 5 bases respectively, with 17 bases between them. Per germline, CDR1 MGHRA and CDR2 YSYEKL. CDR3 DNA sequence: TGCGCCAGCAGCCAAGTGGGCAGGGAATTAGGGACTGAAGCTTTCTTT. This gives the protein CASSQVGRELGTEAFF.

The genes are TRBV2 and TRBJ1-1, with D hard to call. The V end was cut by 8 bases, the J end by 5 bases, with 21 bases between. Germline-derived CDR1 and CDR2 are SNHLY and FYNNEI. The CDR3 spans 15 residues. DNA for the CDR3: TGTGCCAGCTCCCTTCGATTCGCTACGGGTACTGAAGCTTTCTTT. It yields the protein CASSLRFATGTEAFF.